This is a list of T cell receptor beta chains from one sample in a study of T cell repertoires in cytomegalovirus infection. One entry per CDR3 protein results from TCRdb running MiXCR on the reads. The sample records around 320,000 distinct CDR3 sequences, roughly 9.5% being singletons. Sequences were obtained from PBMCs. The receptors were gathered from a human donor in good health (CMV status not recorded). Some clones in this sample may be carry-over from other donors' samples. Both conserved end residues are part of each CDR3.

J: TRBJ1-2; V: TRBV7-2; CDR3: CASSLGGGGQTNYGYTF
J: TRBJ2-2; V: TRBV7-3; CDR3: CSPLAGDLGELFF
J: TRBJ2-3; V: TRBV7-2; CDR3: CASSSDGGGLNTDTQYF
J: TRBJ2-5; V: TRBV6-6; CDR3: CASSYASGGGGETQYF
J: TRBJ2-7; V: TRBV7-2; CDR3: CASSPQGGVLGYEQYF
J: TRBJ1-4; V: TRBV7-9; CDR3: CASSPALTNEKLFF
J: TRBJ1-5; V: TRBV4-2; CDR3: CASSQDRGEFQPQHF
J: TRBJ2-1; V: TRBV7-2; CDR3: CASSPTGDRRNNEQFF
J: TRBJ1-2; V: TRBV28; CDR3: CASSLALGYTF
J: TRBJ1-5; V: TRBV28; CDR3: CASTTGQGANQPQHF
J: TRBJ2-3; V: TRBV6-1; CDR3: CASSRDSADTQYF
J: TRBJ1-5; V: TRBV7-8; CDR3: CASSSQGGANQPQHF
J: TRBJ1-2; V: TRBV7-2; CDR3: CASSLEWALQGAYGYTF
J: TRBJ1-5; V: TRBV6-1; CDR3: CASTKGSPQPQHF
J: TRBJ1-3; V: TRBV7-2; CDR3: CASSLVTGAGNTIYF
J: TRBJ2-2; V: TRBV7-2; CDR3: CASSWYTGAAGELFF
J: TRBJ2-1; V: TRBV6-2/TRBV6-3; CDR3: CASSLKTGSRHNEQFF
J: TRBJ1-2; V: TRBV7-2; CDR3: CASSHWTAGENYGYTF
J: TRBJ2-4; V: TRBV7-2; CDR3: CASSSSTGSRAKNIQYF
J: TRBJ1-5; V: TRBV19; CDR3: CASSIFGTVSNQPQHF
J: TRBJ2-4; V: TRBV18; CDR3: CASSPGDLRIQYF
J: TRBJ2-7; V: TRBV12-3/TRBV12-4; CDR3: CASSTRTGKDEQYF
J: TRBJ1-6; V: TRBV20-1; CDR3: CSATKTGDTNSPLHF
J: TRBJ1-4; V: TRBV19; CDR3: CASSPSRGGYEKLFF
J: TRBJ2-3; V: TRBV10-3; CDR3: CAISDRSTDTQYF
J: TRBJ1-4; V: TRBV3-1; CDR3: CASSPRQGGSEKLFF
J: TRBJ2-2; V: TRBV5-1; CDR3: CASSPGGAVMTGELFF
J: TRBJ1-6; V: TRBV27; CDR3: CASSSDRALPLHF
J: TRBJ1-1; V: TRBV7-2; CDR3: CASSLHSRAGEAFF
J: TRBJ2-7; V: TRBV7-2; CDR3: CASSLALAGPPYEQYF
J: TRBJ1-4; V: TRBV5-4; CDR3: CASSLGRRDEKLFF
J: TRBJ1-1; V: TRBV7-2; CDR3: CASSLKRATEAFF
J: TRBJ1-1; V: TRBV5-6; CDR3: CASSLFLMNTEAFF
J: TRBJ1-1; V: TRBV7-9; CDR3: CASSPPGADTEAFF
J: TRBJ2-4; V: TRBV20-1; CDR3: CSARSGAERKNIQYF
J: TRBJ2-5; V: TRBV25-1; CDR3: CASSDLLRDRETQYF
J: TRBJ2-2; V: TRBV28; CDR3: CASREGAGELFF
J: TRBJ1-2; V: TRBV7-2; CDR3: CASSLRGEEGYTF
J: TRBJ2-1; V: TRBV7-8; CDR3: CASSYKGLDNEQFF
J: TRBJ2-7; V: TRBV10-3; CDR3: CAISESDSAALSSYEQYF
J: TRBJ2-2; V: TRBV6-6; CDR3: CASSPGGPPNTGELFF
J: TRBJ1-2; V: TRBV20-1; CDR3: CSAKKTGGRGYTF
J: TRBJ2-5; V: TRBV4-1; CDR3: CASSQSDSGTQYF
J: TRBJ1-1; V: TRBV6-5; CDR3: CATSGQGISGTEAFF
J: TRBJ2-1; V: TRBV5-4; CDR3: CASSSQGGRGEGYEQFF
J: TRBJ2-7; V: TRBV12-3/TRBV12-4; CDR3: CASSLRDGYEQYF
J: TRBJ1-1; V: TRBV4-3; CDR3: CASSQTSVGTEAFF
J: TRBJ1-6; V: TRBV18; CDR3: CASSPMAENSPLHF
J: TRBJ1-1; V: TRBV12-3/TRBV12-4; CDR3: CASSLLMANTEAFF
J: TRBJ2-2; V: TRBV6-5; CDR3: CASSPGTGITGELFF
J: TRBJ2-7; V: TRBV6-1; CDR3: CASSEAQGFEQYF
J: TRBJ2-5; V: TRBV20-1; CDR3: CSASPAGGRQETQYF
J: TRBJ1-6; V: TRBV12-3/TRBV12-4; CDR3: CASSSRRGRGSPLHF
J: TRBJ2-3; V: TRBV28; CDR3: CAVHNRGSSTDTQYF
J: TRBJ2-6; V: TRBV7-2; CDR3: CASSTQSWQTGANVLTF
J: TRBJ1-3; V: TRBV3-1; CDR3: CASSKGLRQVGNTIYF
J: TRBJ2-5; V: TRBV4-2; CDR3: CASSQETGRGKQETQYF
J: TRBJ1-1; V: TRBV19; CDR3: CASSTQGAPTEAFF
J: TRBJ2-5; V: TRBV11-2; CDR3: CASSPSVRGQETQYF
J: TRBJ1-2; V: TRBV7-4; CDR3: CASSLAQRGAGYTF